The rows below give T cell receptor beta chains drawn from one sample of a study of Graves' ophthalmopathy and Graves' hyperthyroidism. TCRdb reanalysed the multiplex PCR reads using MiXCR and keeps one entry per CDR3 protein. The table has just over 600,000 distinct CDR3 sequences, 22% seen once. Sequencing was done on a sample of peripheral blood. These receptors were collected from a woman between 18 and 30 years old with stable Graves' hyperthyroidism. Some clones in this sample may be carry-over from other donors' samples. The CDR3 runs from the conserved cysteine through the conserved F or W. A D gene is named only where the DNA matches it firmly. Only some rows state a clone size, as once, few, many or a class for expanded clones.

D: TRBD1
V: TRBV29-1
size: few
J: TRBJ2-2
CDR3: CSVRTGGTGELFF
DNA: TGCAGCGTACGGACAGGTGGCACCGGGGAGCTGTTTTTT

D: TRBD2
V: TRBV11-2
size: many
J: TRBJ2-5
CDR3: CASSFGLAGVGETQYF
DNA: TGTGCCAGCAGCTTCGGACTAGCGGGAGTTGGAGAGACCCAGTACTTC

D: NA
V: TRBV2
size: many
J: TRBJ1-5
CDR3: CASSEQLQPQHF
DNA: TGTGCCAGCAGTGAGCAGCTTCAGCCCCAGCATTTT

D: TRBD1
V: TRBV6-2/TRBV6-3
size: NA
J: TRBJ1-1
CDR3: CASRDREEAFF
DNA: TGTGCCAGCAGAGACAGGGAGGAAGCTTTCTTT

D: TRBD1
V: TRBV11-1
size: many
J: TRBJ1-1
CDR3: CASSPQGRGLSSNTEAFF
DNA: TGTGCCAGCAGCCCCCAGGGCAGGGGGCTTTCATCGAACACTGAAGCTTTCTTT

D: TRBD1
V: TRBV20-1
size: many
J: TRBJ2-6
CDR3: CSAGTGISGANVLTF
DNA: TGCAGTGCCGGGACAGGGATCTCTGGGGCCAACGTCCTGACTTTC

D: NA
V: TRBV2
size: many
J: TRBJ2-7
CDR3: CASTTSYEQYF
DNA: TGTGCCAGCACGACTAGCTACGAGCAGTACTTC

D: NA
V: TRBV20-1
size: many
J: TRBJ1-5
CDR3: CSAIHAGVGYSNQPQHF
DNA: TGCAGTGCTATTCACGCAGGGGTGGGATATAGCAATCAGCCCCAGCATTTT

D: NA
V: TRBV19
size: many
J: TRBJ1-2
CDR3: CASSSDNGYTF
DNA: TGTGCCAGTAGTTCGGATAATGGCTACACCTTC

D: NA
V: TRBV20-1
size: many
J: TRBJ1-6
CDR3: CSARDLGQINSPLHF
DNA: TGCAGTGCTAGAGATTTAGGACAGATTAATTCACCCCTCCACTTT

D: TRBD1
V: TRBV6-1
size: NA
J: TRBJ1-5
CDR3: CASTGNRGVNQPQHF
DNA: TGTGCCAGCACGGGAAACAGGGGGGTTAATCAGCCCCAGCATTTT

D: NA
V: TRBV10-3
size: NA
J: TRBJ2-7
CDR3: CAIRGGHNLYEQYF
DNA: TGTGCCATCAGGGGGGGACACAATCTCTACGAGCAGTACTTC

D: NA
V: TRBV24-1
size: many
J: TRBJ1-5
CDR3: CATSDFNQPQHF
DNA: TGTGCCACCAGTGATTTCAATCAGCCCCAGCATTTT

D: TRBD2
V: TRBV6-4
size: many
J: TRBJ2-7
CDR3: CASSQSSGGSYEQCF
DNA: TGTGCCAGCAGTCAGTCGAGCGGGGGCTCCTACGAGCAGTGCTTC

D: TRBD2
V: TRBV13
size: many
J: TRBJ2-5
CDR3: CASSSPLAGRETQYF
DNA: TGTGCCAGCAGCTCCCCTTTAGCGGGACGGGAGACCCAGTACTTC

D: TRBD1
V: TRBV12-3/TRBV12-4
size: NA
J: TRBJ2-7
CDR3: CASTRQGATYEQYF
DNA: TGTGCCAGCACCCGACAGGGGGCAACGTACGAGCAGTACTTC

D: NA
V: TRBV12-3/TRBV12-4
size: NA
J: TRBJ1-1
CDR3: CASSLGGIAEAFF
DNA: TGTGCCAGCAGTTTAGGGGGTATCGCTGAAGCTTTCTTT

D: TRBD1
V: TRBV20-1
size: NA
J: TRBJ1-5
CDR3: CSAGGQGRGAQPQHF
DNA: TGCAGTGCTGGCGGACAGGGAAGGGGCGCCCAGCCCCAGCATTTT

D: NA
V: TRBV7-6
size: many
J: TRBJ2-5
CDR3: CASSSPTLQETQYF
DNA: TGTGCCAGCAGCTCACCCACCCTCCAAGAGACCCAGTACTTC

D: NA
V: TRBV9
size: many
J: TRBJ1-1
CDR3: CASSGAGQPNTEAFF
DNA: TGTGCCAGCAGCGGCGCAGGGCAGCCGAACACTGAAGCTTTCTTT

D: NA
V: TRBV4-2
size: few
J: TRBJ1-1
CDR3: CASSQDPRTVGTEAFF
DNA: TGTGCCAGCAGCCAGGACCCCCGGACAGTCGGCACTGAAGCTTTCTTT

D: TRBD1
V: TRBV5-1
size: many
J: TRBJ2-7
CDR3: CASSTRDRGRAYEQYF
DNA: TGCGCCAGCAGCACCCGGGACAGGGGGCGAGCCTACGAGCAGTACTTC

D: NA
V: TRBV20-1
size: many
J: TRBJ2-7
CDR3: CSASRGASYEQYF
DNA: TGCAGTGCTAGTCGAGGTGCCTCCTACGAGCAGTACTTC

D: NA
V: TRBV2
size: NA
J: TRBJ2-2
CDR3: CASSAHGTGELFF
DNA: TGTGCCAGCAGTGCGCATGGAACCGGGGAGCTGTTTTTT

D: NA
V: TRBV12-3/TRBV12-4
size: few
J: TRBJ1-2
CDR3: CASSSDNGGYTF
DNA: TGTGCCAGCAGTTCGGACAACGGAGGCTACACCTTC

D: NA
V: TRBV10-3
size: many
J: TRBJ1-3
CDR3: CAISESLGNTIYF
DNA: TGTGCCATCAGTGAGTCGTTAGGAAACACCATATATTTT

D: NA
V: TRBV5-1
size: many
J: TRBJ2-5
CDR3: CASSLEGGGKQETQYF
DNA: TGCGCCAGCAGCTTGGAGGGGGGAGGCAAACAAGAGACCCAGTACTTC

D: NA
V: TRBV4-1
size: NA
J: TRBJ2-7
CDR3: CASSHRGGTYEQYF
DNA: TGCGCCAGCAGCCACAGGGGGGGAACCTACGAGCAGTACTTC

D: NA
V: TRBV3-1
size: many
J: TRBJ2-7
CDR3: CASSQNSLTYEQYF
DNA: TGTGCCAGCAGCCAAAACTCCCTCACCTACGAGCAGTACTTC

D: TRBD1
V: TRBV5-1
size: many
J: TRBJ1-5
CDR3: CASSWSGGSNQPQHF
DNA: TGCGCCAGCAGCTGGTCAGGGGGTAGCAATCAGCCCCAGCATTTT

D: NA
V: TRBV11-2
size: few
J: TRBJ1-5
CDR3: CASSLELGEWQPQHF
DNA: TGTGCCAGCAGCTTAGAATTAGGAGAATGGCAGCCCCAGCATTTT

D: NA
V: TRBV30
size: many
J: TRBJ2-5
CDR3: CAWGGSGMQGETQYF
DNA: TGTGCCTGGGGCGGGAGCGGGATGCAGGGGGAGACCCAGTACTTC

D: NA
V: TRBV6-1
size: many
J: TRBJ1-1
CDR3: CASSVVTENTEAFF
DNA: TGTGCCAGCAGTGTAGTTACGGAGAACACTGAAGCTTTCTTT

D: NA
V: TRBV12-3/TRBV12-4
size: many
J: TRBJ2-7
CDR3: CASSPGSALPYEQYF
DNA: TGTGCCAGCAGTCCTGGGTCGGCCCTCCCGTACGAGCAGTACTTC

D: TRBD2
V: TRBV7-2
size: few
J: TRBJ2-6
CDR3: CASSLVAWGGSSGANVLTF
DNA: TGTGCCAGCAGCTTAGTTGCTTGGGGAGGGAGCTCTGGGGCCAACGTCCTGACTTTC

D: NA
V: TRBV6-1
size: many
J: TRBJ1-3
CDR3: CASSQQGNSGNTIYF
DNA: TGTGCCAGCAGTCAACAAGGGAACTCTGGAAACACCATATATTTT

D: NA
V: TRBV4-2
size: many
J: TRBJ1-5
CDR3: CASSQDRQTSNQPQHF
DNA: TGTGCCAGCAGCCAAGACCGGCAGACCAGCAATCAGCCCCAGCATTTT

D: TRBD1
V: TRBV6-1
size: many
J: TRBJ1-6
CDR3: CASRDPPGTDYNSPLHF
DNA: TGTGCCAGCAGAGATCCTCCGGGGACAGACTATAATTCACCCCTCCACTTT

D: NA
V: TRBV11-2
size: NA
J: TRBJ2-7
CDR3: CASSLNLAPGEQYF
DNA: TGTGCCAGCAGCTTAAATTTAGCTCCGGGCGAGCAGTACTTC

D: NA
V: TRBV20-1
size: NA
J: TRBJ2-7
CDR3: CSARTQGKYEQYF
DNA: TGCAGTGCTAGAACTCAGGGGAAGTACGAGCAGTACTTC

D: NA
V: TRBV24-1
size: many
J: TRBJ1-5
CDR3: CATSDRTQQPQHF
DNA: TGTGCCACCAGTGATCGAACGCAACAGCCCCAGCATTTT

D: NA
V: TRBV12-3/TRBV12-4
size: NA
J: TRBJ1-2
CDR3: CASSAHRDIGYTF
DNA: TGTGCCAGCAGTGCGCACAGGGACATTGGCTACACCTTC

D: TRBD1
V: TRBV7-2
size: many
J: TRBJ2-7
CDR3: CASSFTGGTYEQYF
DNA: TGTGCCAGCAGCTTCACAGGGGGTACCTACGAGCAGTACTTC

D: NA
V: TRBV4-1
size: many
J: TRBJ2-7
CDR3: CASSQVFRWEQYF
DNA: TGCGCCAGCAGCCAAGTGTTTCGGTGGGAGCAGTACTTC

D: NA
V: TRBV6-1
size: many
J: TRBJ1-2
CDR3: CANSGTDSYGYTF
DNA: TGTGCCAACAGTGGGACGGACAGCTATGGCTACACCTTC

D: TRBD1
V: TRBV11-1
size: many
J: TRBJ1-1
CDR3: CASSLKQGAETEAFF
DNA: TGTGCCAGCAGCTTGAAACAGGGGGCAGAGACTGAAGCTTTCTTT

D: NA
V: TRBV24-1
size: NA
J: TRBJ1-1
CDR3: CATMANTEAFF
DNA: TGTGCCACCATGGCCAACACTGAAGCTTTCTTT

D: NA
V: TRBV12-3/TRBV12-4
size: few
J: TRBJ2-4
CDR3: CASSLSGRDRNIQYF
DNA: TGTGCCAGCAGTTTGTCCGGGAGGGACAGGAACATTCAGTACTTC

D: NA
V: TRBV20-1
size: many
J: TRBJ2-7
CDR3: CSARGRADEQYF
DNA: TGCAGTGCTAGGGGCCGGGCTGACGAGCAGTACTTC

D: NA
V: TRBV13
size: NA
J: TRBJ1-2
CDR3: CASSLGATENYGYTF
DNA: TGTGCCAGCAGCTTAGGGGCGACAGAAAACTATGGCTACACCTTC

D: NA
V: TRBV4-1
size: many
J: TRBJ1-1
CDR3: CASSQVSWTEAFF
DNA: TGCGCCAGCAGCCAAGTCTCGTGGACTGAAGCTTTCTTT

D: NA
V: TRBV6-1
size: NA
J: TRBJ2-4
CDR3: CASSGSGTDAKNIQYF
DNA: TGTGCCAGCAGTGGATCAGGAACCGACGCCAAAAACATTCAGTACTTC

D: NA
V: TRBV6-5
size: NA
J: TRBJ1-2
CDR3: CASSYSSEGGDGYTF
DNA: TGTGCCAGCAGTTACTCATCGGAGGGCGGAGATGGCTACACCTTC

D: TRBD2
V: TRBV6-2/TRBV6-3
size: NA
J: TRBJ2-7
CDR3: CASSSHSGTSGEGEQYF
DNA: TGTGCCAGCAGTTCCCACTCCGGGACTAGCGGAGAGGGGGAGCAGTACTTC

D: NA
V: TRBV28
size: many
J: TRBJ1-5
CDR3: CASTARGGNQPQHF
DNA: TGTGCCAGCACCGCCCGCGGAGGCAATCAGCCCCAGCATTTT

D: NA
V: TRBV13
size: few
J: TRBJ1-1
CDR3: CASSPRQTMNTEAFF
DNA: TGTGCCAGCAGCCCCCGACAGACAATGAACACTGAAGCTTTCTTT

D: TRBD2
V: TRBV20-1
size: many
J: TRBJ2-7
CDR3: CSARDRTSGGNYEQYF
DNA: TGCAGTGCTAGAGATCGGACTAGCGGGGGCAACTACGAGCAGTACTTC

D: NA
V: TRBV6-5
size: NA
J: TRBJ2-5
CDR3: CASSYSRTERSF
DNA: TGTGCCAGCAGTTACTCTAGGACTGAACGAAGCTTC

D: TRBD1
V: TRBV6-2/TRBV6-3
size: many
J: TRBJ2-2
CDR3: CASEHWDSGNTGELFF
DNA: TGTGCCAGCGAGCACTGGGACAGTGGTAACACCGGGGAGCTGTTTTTT